Sequencing of this T cell receptor beta chain was carried out in a study of cytomegalovirus exposure and HLA in healthy donors. Study summary: Ancestry clustering placed around four fifths of 300 to 400 genotyped donors in the Caucasian-associated cluster.

Whole-study results and caveats: Most of the CMV-associated TCR beta chains (in a later analysis) appeared to be HLA-restricted. The study recorded 164 TCR beta chains that were cytomegalovirus-associated.

Primers for the PCR totalled 60 Vbeta and 13 Jbeta. Measured with immunoSEQ multiplex PCR; TCRdb has only the in-frame clones, and not every one. The sample holds over 150,000 clones, over 75% seen once. V shed 9 bases, J shed 2 bases, and the junction held 8 bases outside the gene matches. This CDR3 region has 14 residues. Germline lookup yields CDR1 SNHLY and CDR2 FYNNEI. As concerns this clone: Its antigen is not identified.

The chain is built from TRBV2 and TRBJ1-1; 8 bases match TRBD1. Source material: PBMCs. The source is a woman aged 18 to 35 in good health and CMV-seronegative. Here the CDR3 DNA reads TGTGCCAGTATAGCCACAGGGGGAAACACTGAAGCTTTCTTT. This gives the protein CASIATGGNTEAFF.